This record covers a single T cell receptor beta chain. Its matching antigen is unknown. CDR3 length: 15 amino acids. Germline-derived CDR1 and CDR2 are DFQATT and SNEGSKA (reference sequence). The germline V and J ends were trimmed by 1 base and 0 bases, with 7 bases remaining between them. The sample is drawn from a study of blood T cells in healthy people across ages. Study-level findings and limits: Long-lived donors had more naive CD4+ cells and higher diversity than aged donors.

For the second PCR, which ran for about 6 to 12 cycles, a sample-barcoded 5' primer and a J-beta primer mix were used. TCRdb re-analysed the 5' RACE reads in MiXCR, keeping a single row per CDR3 protein. The sample holds approximately 780,000 distinct CDR3 sequences; roughly 24% are singletons and the top ten take roughly 3.1%. The same data also contributed to another study, on T cells of mothers and their children. That study adds: Three healthy Caucasian mothers and their six children were the donors. Slightly, though not significantly, more overlap was seen in related than in unrelated mother-child pairs.

The J gene is TRBJ2-6, the V gene TRBV20-1; D is unresolved. Sequenced sample: blood. This clonotype was obtained from a boy aged 5-17 years in good health. CDR3 DNA: TGCAGTGCTAGAGGGGCCTTCTCTGGGGCCAACGTCCTGACTTTC. Translating it yields CSARGAFSGANVLTF.